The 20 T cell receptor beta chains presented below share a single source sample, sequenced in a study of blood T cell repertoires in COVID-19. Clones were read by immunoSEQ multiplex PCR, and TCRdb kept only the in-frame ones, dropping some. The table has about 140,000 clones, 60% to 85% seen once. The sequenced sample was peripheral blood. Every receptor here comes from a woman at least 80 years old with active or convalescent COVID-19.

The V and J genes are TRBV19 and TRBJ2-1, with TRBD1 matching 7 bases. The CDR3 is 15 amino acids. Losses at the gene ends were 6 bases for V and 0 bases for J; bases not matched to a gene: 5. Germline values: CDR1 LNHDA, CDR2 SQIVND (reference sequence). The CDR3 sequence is CASRTGPSSYNEQFF. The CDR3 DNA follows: TGTGCCAGTAGGACAGGGCCTAGCTCCTACAATGAGCAGTTCTTC.

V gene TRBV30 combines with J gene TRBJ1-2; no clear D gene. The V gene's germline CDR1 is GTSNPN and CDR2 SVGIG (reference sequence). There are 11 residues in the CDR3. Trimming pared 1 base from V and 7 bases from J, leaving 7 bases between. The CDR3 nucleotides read TGTGCCTGGAGTGGACTGGGTGGCTACACCTTC. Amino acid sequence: CAWSGLGGYTF. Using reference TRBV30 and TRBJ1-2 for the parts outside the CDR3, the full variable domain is SQTIHQWPATLVQPVGSPLSLECTVEGTSNPNLYWYRQAAGRGLQLLFYSVGIGQISSEVPQNLSASRPQDRQFILSSKKLLLSDSGFYLCAWSGLGGYTFGSGTRLTVV.

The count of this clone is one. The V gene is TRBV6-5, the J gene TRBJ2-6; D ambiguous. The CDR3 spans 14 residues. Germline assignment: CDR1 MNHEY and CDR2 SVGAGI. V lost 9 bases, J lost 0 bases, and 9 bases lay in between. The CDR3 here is CASRAVSGANVLTF. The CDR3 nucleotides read TGTGCCAGTAGAGCTGTCTCTGGGGCCAACGTCCTGACTTTC.

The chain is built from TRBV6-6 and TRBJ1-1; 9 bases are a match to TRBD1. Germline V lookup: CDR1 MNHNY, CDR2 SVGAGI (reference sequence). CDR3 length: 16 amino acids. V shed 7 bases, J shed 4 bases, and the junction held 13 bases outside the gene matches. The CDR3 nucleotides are TGTGCCAGCAAAGCCGGGACAGGGTATCAGGGCACTGAAGCTTTCTTT. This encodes CASKAGTGYQGTEAFF.

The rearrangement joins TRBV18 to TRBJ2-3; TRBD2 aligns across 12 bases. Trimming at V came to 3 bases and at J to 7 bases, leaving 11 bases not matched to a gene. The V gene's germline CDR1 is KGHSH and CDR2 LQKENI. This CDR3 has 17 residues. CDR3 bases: TGTGCCAGCTCACCGCGTCCACTAGCGGGGGGCTTGAATACGCAGTATTTT. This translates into CASSPRPLAGGLNTQYF. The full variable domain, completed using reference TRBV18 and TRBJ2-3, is NAGVMQNPRHLVRRRGQEARLRCSPMKGHSHVYWYRQLPEEGLKFMVYLQKENIIDESGMPKERFSAEFPKEGPSILRIQQVVRGDSAAYFCASSPRPLAGGLNTQYFGPGTRLTVL.

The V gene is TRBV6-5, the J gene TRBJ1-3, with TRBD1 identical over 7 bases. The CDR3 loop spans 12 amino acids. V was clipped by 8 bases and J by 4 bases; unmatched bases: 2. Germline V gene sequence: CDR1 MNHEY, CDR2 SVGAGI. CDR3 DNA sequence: TGTGCCAGCGGGACAGTAGGAAACACCATATATTTT. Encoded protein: CASGTVGNTIYF.

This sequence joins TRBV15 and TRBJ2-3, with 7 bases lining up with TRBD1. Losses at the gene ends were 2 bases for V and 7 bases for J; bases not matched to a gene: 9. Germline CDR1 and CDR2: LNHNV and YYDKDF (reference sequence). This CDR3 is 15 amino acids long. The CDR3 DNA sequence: TGTGCCACCAGCAGAATAGACAGGGATCTAAATACGCAGTATTTT. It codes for CATSRIDRDLNTQYF.

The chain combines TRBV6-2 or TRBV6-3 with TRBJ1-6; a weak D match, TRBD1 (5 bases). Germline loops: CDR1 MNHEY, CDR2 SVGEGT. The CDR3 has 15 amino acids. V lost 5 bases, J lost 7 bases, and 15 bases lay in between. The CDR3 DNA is TGTGCCAGCAGTCGGGGGGGTCTAAGGAATTCACCCCTCCACTTT. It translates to CASSRGGLRNSPLHF.

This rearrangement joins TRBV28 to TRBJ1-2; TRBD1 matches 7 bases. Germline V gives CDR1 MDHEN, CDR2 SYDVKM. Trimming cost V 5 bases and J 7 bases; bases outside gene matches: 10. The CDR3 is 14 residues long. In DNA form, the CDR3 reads TGTGCCAGCAGTCTAAACAGGGGTGCTAGTGGCTACACCTTC. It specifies CASSLNRGASGYTF.

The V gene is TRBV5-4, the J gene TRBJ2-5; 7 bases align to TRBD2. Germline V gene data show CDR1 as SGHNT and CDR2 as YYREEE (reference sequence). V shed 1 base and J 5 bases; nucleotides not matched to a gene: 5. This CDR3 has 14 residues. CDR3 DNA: TGTGCCAGCAGCTTGCCGGGGGGTAGTGAGACCCAGTACTTC. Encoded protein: CASSLPGGSETQYF. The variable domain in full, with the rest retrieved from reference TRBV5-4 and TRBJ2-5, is ETGVTQSPTHLIKTRGQQVTLRCSSQSGHNTVSWYQQALGQGPQFIFQYYREEENGRGNFPPRFSGLQFPNYSSELNVNALELDDSALYLCASSLPGGSETQYFGPGTRLLVL.

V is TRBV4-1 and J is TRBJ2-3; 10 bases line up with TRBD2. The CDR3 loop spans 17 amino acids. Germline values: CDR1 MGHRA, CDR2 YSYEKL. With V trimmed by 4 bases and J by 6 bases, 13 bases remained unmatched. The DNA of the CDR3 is TGCGCCAGCAGCCGATTGGGAAGCGGGGGGGCAATGGATACGCAGTATTTT. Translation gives CASSRLGSGGAMDTQYF.

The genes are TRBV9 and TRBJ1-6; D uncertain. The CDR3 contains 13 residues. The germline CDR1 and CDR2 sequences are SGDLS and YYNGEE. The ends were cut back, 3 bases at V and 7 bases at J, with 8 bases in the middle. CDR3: CASSGGENSPLHF. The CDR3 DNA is TGTGCCAGCAGCGGAGGCGAGAATTCACCCCTCCACTTT.

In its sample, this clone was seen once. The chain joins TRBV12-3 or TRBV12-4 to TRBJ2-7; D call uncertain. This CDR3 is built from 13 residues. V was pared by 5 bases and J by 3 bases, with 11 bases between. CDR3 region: CASSHSPNYEQYF. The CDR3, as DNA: TGTGCCAGCAGTCACTCCCCCAACTACGAGCAGTACTTC.

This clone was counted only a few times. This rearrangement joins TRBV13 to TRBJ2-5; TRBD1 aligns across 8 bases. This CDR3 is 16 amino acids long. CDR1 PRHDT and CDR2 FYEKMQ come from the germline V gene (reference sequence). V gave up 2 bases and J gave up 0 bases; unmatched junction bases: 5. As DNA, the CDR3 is TGTGCCAGCAGCTTATACAGGGGGGCCGACCAAGAGACCCAGTACTTC. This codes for CASSLYRGADQETQYF.

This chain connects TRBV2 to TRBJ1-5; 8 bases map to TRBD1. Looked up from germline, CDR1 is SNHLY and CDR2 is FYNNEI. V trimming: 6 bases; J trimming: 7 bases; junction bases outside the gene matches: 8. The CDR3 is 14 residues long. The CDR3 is CASRPGQVNQPQHF. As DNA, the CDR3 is TGTGCCAGCAGGCCGGGACAGGTAAACCAGCCCCAGCATTTT.

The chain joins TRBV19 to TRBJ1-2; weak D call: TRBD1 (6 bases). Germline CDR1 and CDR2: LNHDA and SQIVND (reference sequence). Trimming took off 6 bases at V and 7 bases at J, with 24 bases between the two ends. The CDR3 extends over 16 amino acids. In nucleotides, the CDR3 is TGTGCCAGTAGCTCACAAAGGACAGAATATCGCCGTGGCTACACCTTC. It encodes CASSSQRTEYRRGYTF.

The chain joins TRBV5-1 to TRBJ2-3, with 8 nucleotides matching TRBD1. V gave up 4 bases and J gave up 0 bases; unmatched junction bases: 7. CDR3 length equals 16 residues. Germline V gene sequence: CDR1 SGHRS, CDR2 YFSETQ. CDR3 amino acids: CASSRRGQESTDTQYF. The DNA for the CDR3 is TGCGCCAGCAGCCGACGGGGACAGGAGAGCACAGATACGCAGTATTTT.

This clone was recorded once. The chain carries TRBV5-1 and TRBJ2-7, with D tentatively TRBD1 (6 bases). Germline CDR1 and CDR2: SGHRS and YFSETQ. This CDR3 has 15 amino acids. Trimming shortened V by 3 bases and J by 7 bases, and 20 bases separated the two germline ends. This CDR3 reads CASSSPGARTSEQYF. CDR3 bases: TGCGCCAGCAGCTCCCCAGGGGCTAGGACCTCGGAGCAGTACTTC.

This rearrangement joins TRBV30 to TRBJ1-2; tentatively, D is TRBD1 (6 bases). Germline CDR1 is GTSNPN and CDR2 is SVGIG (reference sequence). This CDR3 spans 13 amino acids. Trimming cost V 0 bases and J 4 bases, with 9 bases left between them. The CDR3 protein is CAWSVGGLYGYTF. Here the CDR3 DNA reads TGTGCCTGGAGTGTAGGGGGTCTCTATGGCTACACCTTC.

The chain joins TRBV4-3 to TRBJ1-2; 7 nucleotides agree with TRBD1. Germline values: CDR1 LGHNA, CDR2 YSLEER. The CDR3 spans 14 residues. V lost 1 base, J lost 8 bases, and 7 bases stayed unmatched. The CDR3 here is CASSQVTGTNGYTF. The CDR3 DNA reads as TGCGCCAGCAGCCAAGTGACAGGGACGAACGGCTACACCTTC.